These 10 T cell receptor beta chains share one sample of origin, sequenced in a study of blood T cell repertoires in COVID-19. TCRdb's table, derived via immunoSEQ multiplex PCR, lists solely in-frame clones and lacks some. The profile shows roughly 190,000 clones, 94% of them singletons. Material for sequencing was peripheral blood. Receptors originate from a man aged 30-40 years with COVID-19, enrolled during active disease.

The chain carries TRBV7-9 and TRBJ2-7; no reliable D call. V lost 2 bases and J 5 bases, leaving 19 bases between the germline ends. CDR3 size: 16 residues. Germline CDR1 and CDR2: SEHNR and FQNEAQ (reference sequence). The DNA of the CDR3 is TGTGCCAGCAGCTTACCGCGAGGCCTGAGCTTGAACGAGCAGTACTTC. This translates into CASSLPRGLSLNEQYF.

The gene calls are TRBV5-6 and TRBJ1-5; 8 bases are a match to TRBD1. The length of the CDR3 is 13 residues. Germline V gives CDR1 SGHDT, CDR2 YYEEEE. Losses at the gene ends were 0 bases for V and 10 bases for J; bases not matched to a gene: 3. Here the CDR3 reads CASSLAGTGPQHF. DNA of the CDR3: TGTGCCAGCAGCTTGGCAGGGACAGGCCCCCAGCATTTT.

This rearrangement joins TRBV27 to TRBJ1-1; D is undetermined. The CDR3 covers 13 residues. Trimming shortened V by 0 bases and J by 3 bases, and 5 bases separated the two germline ends. Germline V gene data show CDR1 as MNHEY and CDR2 as SMNVEV (reference sequence). CDR3 loop: CASSLSTDTEAFF. Written as DNA, the CDR3 is TGTGCCAGCAGTTTATCTACGGACACTGAAGCTTTCTTT.

Points on this clone: One end of the junction fails to match germline, which may point to a read error. This chain connects TRBV28 to TRBJ2-7; D not resolved. CDR3 length: 15 amino acids. CDR1 is MDHEN and CDR2 is SYDVKM in the germline V gene. Here the CDR3 reads CASSLSPPGSYKQYF. CDR3 nucleotides: TGTGCCAGCAGTTTATCCCCCCCAGGCTCCTACAAGCAGTACTTC. The complete variable domain, with remaining parts taken from reference TRBV28 and TRBJ2-7, reads DVKVTQSSRYLVKRTGEKVFLECVQDMDHENMFWYRQDPGLGLRLIYFSYDVKMKEKGDIPEGYSVSREKKERFSLILESASTNQTSMYLCASSLSPPGSYKQYFGPGTRLTVT.

Only one count was recorded for this clone. V and J are TRBV7-2 and TRBJ2-5; perhaps TRBD2 as D (6 bases). This CDR3 comprises 13 residues. V shed 6 bases and J shed 1 base, with 9 bases lying between them. Per the germline V gene, CDR1 is SGHTA and CDR2 is FQGNSA. The DNA of the CDR3 is TGTGCCAGCAGTAACGGGGGCCAAGAGACCCAGTACTTC. Translated, it gives CASSNGGQETQYF.

J is TRBJ2-1 and V is TRBV7-6, with D unclear. The V end was cut by 1 base, the J end by 7 bases, with 8 bases between. Germline V gene lookup returns CDR1 SGHVS and CDR2 FNYEAQ. The CDR3 contains 13 residues. The CDR3 sequence is CASSLVWPNEQFF. The CDR3 DNA follows: TGTGCCAGCAGCTTAGTTTGGCCGAATGAGCAGTTCTTC.

The rearrangement links TRBV3-1 (or the pseudogene TRBV3-2) to TRBJ1-1, with 7 bases aligning to TRBD1. CDR1 and CDR2 from the germline V gene are LGHDT and YNNKEL (reference sequence). The CDR3 is 15 amino acids. V trimming: 4 bases; J trimming: 1 base; junction bases outside the gene matches: 6. The CDR3: CASSPLGQPNTEAFF. The CDR3 coding sequence is TGTGCCAGCAGCCCTTTGGGACAGCCGAACACTGAAGCTTTCTTT.

The rearrangement joins TRBV7-2 to TRBJ2-3; 9 positions match TRBD1. This CDR3 is 15 amino acids long. The V and J ends lost 3 bases and 6 bases, in that order; junction bases with no gene match: 7. Looked up from germline, CDR1 is SGHTA and CDR2 is FQGNSA. The CDR3 sequence is CASSLGQGSWDTQYF. The CDR3 bases are TGTGCCAGCAGCTTGGGACAGGGTTCGTGGGATACGCAGTATTTT.

The rearrangement joins TRBV10-2 to TRBJ2-7; weak D call: TRBD1 (6 bases). The CDR3 covers 13 residues. The germline V and J ends were trimmed by 6 bases and 3 bases, with 12 bases remaining between them. Germline CDR1 and CDR2: WSHSY and SAAADI. The CDR3 DNA is TGCGCCAGCAGAGGACCCAGGGGCTACGAGCAGTACTTC. It is translated as CASRGPRGYEQYF.

The CDR3 protein is CASSQWTGSGELFF. The CDR3 DNA sequence: TGCGCCAGCAGTCAATGGACAGGGTCCGGGGAGCTGTTTTTT. The chain has TRBV10-1 and TRBJ2-2; 8 bases align to TRBD1. Per germline, CDR1 WNHNN and CDR2 SYGVQD (reference sequence). The CDR3 has 14 amino acids. With 5 bases clipped from V and 6 bases from J, the junction kept 5 bases outside the gene matches.